This section outlines one T cell receptor (beta chain) sequence together with its context. This clonotype was seen a handful of times. The antigen this receptor binds is unknown. Base qualities are not provided; no much larger clone lies one nucleotide away. There are 16 amino acids in the CDR3, from cysteine to phenylalanine inclusive. The only DNA kept is the CDR3, 48 bases in frame from the first base. According to the germline V gene (reference sequence), CDR1 reads MNHNY and CDR2 reads SVGAGI. Germline trimming: 4 bases from V, 2 bases from J; junction bases outside gene matches: 7. These data belong to a study of T cells after yellow fever vaccination (dated by TCRdb to the late 2010s). Concerning the study at large: Libraries from fractions with low cell numbers were prepared with the SMART-Seq v4 Ultra Low Input RNA kit. To track T-cell clones before and after primary and booster YFV17D yellow fever vaccination, bulk TCR alpha and beta repertoires were sequenced longitudinally. Bulk PBMC replicates and cell subsets were isolated from blood drawn at multiple timepoints before and after both primary and secondary immunization. Two healthy male donors, one aged 18 to 29 and one aged 30 to 39 years, were included in the cohort.

Sequenced on an Illumina NovaSeq 6000. TCR cDNA was synthesized by 5'RACE template switching, which introduced a universal primer site and unique molecular identifiers. Priming of cDNA synthesis was performed from both the TCR alpha and TCR beta constant segments. Two PCR steps were used to amplify libraries, with sample barcodes and sequencing adapters being added in the second step. Sequencing of libraries was done on Illumina HiSeq 2500 (2x100 bp) or NovaSeq (2x150 bp). The published analysis was carried out like this. MIGEC was used to demultiplex reads and collapse the reads into UMI consensus sequences, and MiXCR was used for V(D)J alignment. Using edgeR on replicate PBMC samples, clonotypes were called vaccine-responding if FDR was below 0.01 and the log2 fold change was above 5 up to day 15. Bulk clonotypes were assigned CD4 or CD8 identity according to which sequenced CD4 or CD8 repertoire held them at higher abundance. TCRdb handled the public reads itself, with Q25 trimming in fastp and clone calling in MiXCR, and kept productive beta chains. A single entry per CDR3 protein holds the most common genes and DNA from its merged rows. The V and J calls were not made by the authors but by TCRdb's processing. The sample yields 310,000 or so distinct CDR3 sequences; around 3.6% were counted once. Jointly, the top ten make up about a quarter of the sample.

The treatment or condition label, read with the paper, signifies: live attenuated yellow fever vaccine strain. At every blood-draw timepoint, two biological replicates of bulk PBMCs were collected. PBMCs were isolated from peripheral blood using a standard Ficoll-Paque protocol. TriZol was used to extract RNA from bulk PBMCs, from CD4 and CD8 fractions, and from dextramer-positive and dextramer-negative fractions. Beyond this particular receptor, the publication reports: Because the study included only a couple of donors, the extent to which the findings can be generalized is limited. Computational filtering was required because FACS-sorted repertoires could contain abundant contaminating clonotypes from the bulk population. Most clones expanded after primary vaccination were re-detected after the booster (96% of CD4 and about nine tenths of CD8), suggesting broad memory maintenance. The secondary T-cell response was found to be weaker but faster than the primary response, with a peak reached on day 5 rather than on day 15. A small fraction of clonotypes appeared in both the CD4 and CD8 compartments, likely as a result of convergent recombination.

The starting material was PBMCs, obtained on the day of the yellow fever booster vaccination. The V and J genes are TRBV6-6 and TRBJ2-5; the central 10 bases match TRBD2. The sequence was collected from a man aged 18 to 35 who received the YFV17D yellow fever vaccine. The DNA sequence reads TGTGCCAGCAGTTTCTCAATTAGCGGGGGGCAAGAGACCCAGTACTTC. It codes for CASSFSISGGQETQYF.